This T cell receptor (beta chain) was retrieved from a study of identifying expanded T cells in peripheral blood. Turning to this clone: The target antigen is unknown.

The length of the CDR3 is 16 residues. The germline V gene encodes CDR1 MNHNY and CDR2 SVGAGI (reference sequence). The V segment lost 0 bases and the J segment 2 bases; nucleotides outside the gene matches: 5. Overall study results and limits: Clone count variance between roughly 2-week samples rose with total template count. Technical replicates showed about 1.2 changed clones; two weeks 15 to 20; four weeks 19.

During the collection period, no donor immune events like infections were recorded. Measured with immunoSEQ multiplex PCR; TCRdb has only the in-frame clones, and not every one. The table shows some 95,000 clones, with over 75% occurring only once. The source material was blood. This chain connects TRBV6-6 to TRBJ2-7, with TRBD1 matching 9 bases. The sequence was collected from a person between 18 and 69 years old in good health. The CDR3 nucleotides are TGTGCCAGCAGTTACTCGGGACAGGGTCTCGCCTACGAGCAGTACTTC. This codes for CASSYSGQGLAYEQYF.